These 21 T cell receptor beta chains were all obtained from the same sample, sequenced in a study of Ad26.COV2.S vaccination and SARS-CoV-2 variants. The method was immunoSEQ multiplex PCR; TCRdb's version includes in-frame clones alone and lacks a portion of them. This sample has nearly 400,000 clones, with 75% to 90% found just once. Documented treatment: some 20 received Ad26.COV2.S at low or high dose, single or two shots; several received placebo; per-sample allocation not given. Collection of the samples took place on day 63 after the first injection of vaccine or placebo. The input for sequencing was peripheral blood, taken in a trial of Ad26.COV2.S vaccine versus placebo. These receptors all stem from a person between 18 and 65 years old who received the Ad26.COV2.S COVID-19 vaccine or a placebo.

V and J are TRBV19 and TRBJ2-7; D perhaps matches TRBD1 (5 bases). Germline V lookup: CDR1 LNHDA, CDR2 SQIVND (reference sequence). V lost 3 bases and J 2 bases, leaving 8 bases between the germline ends. The CDR3 contains 13 residues. CDR3 loop: CASSIRQTYEQYF. The DNA for the CDR3 is TGTGCCAGTAGTATCCGACAGACCTACGAGCAGTACTTC.

The chain recombines TRBV6-5 with TRBJ2-5; 8 bases are a match to TRBD2. Trimming cost V 7 bases and J 1 base; bases outside gene matches: 5. There are 14 residues in the CDR3. Per the germline V gene, CDR1 is MNHEY and CDR2 is SVGAGI. The CDR3 is CASTYGGAQETQYF. The DNA of the CDR3 is TGTGCCAGCACCTACGGGGGGGCCCAAGAGACCCAGTACTTC.

This clone was picked up a small number of times. The CDR3 sequence is CASRRAGGSYEQYF. The CDR3 DNA reads as TGTGCAAGTCGCAGGGCAGGGGGCTCCTACGAGCAGTACTTC. The rearrangement joins TRBV12-2 to TRBJ2-7; the table's D gene call, TRBD1, was not cross checked with the DNA. TRBV12-2 constitutes a pseudogene. The CDR3 extends over 14 amino acids.

This chain connects TRBV28 to TRBJ2-1; the match to TRBD2 covers 12 bases. CDR1 and CDR2 from the germline V gene are MDHEN and SYDVKM. The CDR3 contains 18 residues. V shed 3 bases, J shed 2 bases, and the junction held 8 bases outside the gene matches. Here the CDR3 DNA reads TGTGCCAGCAGTTTTTGGGCTAGCGGGAGGGGGACCTACAATGAGCAGTTCTTC. It specifies CASSFWASGRGTYNEQFF.

The V call is TRBV9, the J call TRBJ1-2, with 7 bases identical to TRBD1. V was clipped by 4 bases and J by 2 bases; unmatched bases: 8. There are 15 residues in the CDR3. From germline, CDR1 is SGDLS and CDR2 YYNGEE. CDR3 amino acids: CASSPRTGDNYGYTF. DNA for the CDR3: TGTGCCAGCAGCCCAAGGACAGGAGACAACTATGGCTACACCTTC. Together with reference TRBV9 and TRBJ1-2, the CDR3 gives the full variable domain: DSGVTQTPKHLITATGQRVTLRCSPRSGDLSVYWYQQSLDQGLQFLIQYYNGEERAKGNILERFSAQQFPDLHSELNLSSLELGDSALYFCASSPRTGDNYGYTFGSGTRLTVV.

J is TRBJ2-1 and V is TRBV7-9, with TRBD2 matching over 9 bases. V gave up 5 bases and J gave up 8 bases; unmatched junction bases: 13. There are 16 residues in the CDR3. Germline V gives CDR1 SEHNR, CDR2 FQNEAQ (reference sequence). CDR3 amino acids: CASSPPTGGRAYEQFF. The DNA of the CDR3 is TGTGCCAGCAGCCCTCCCACTGGCGGGAGGGCCTATGAGCAGTTCTTC. The whole variable domain, filled in from reference TRBV7-9 and TRBJ2-1, reads DTGVSQNPRHKITKRGQNVTFRCDPISEHNRLYWYRQTLGQGPEFLTYFQNEAQLEKSRLLSDRFSAERPKGSFSTLEIQRTEQGDSAMYLCASSPPTGGRAYEQFFGPGTRLTVL.

The CDR3 nucleotides are TGTGCCAGCAGTTGGGCGGGCAGCTCCTACGAGCAGTACTTC. Translating it yields CASSWAGSSYEQYF. The chain recombines TRBV7-9 with TRBJ2-7; D perhaps matches TRBD2 (5 bases). Between the trimmed V and J ends, which lost 6 bases and 0 bases, there was a span of 12 bases. The CDR3 spans 14 residues. CDR1 and CDR2 from the germline V gene are SEHNR and FQNEAQ (reference sequence).

The chain links TRBV19 to TRBJ2-7, with D unresolved. The CDR3 is 14 amino acids. Trimming took off 5 bases at V and 2 bases at J, with 13 bases between the two ends. Germline V gene lookup returns CDR1 LNHDA and CDR2 SQIVND (reference sequence). CDR3 loop: CASSYHVGPYEQYF. CDR3 bases: TGTGCCAGTAGTTATCACGTGGGTCCCTACGAGCAGTACTTC.

J is TRBJ2-3 and V is TRBV27, with 10 positions matching TRBD2. V shed 6 bases, J shed 4 bases, and the junction held 16 bases outside the gene matches. Per the germline V gene, CDR1 is MNHEY and CDR2 is SMNVEV (reference sequence). The CDR3 runs 18 residues. In nucleotides, the CDR3 is TGTGCCAGCAGCCGTTACGGGCCTAGCGGGAGTAGGTCAGATACGCAGTATTTT. It translates to CASSRYGPSGSRSDTQYF.

The chain uses TRBV5-1 and TRBJ2-6; D is ambiguous. This CDR3 is 16 amino acids long. Germline CDR1 reads SGHRS; CDR2 reads YFSETQ. Trimming pared 0 bases from V and 3 bases from J, leaving 10 bases between. The CDR3 loop reads CASSLGGALGANVLTF. CDR3 sequence (DNA): TGCGCCAGCAGCTTGGGTGGTGCGCTTGGGGCCAACGTCCTGACTTTC.

The V call is TRBV14, the J call TRBJ2-1; D gene uncertain. Germline V gives CDR1 SGHDN, CDR2 FVKESK. The CDR3 extends over 16 amino acids. The V end lost 4 bases, the J end lost 9 bases, and 22 bases lay between the germline ends. CDR3 DNA sequence: TGTGCCAGCAGCCCACTCTCCTCATATCCCAAGGGTGAGCAGTTCTTC. Protein product: CASSPLSSYPKGEQFF.

J is TRBJ2-7 and V is TRBV5-1, with TRBD2 matching 7 bases. Germline lookup yields CDR1 SGHRS and CDR2 YFSETQ. The CDR3 spans 18 residues. V gave up 1 base and J gave up 6 bases; unmatched junction bases: 19. The CDR3 coding sequence is TGCGCCAGCAGCTTGTCCACTCGGACTAGTCGGAGAGCAACCGAGCAGTACTTC. Encoded protein: CASSLSTRTSRRATEQYF.

The chain joins TRBV5-1 to TRBJ2-6; a weak D match, TRBD2 (5 bases). V shed 5 bases and J shed 0 bases, with 6 bases lying between them. The CDR3 has 14 residues. Germline V gives CDR1 SGHRS, CDR2 YFSETQ. CDR3 in amino acids: CASRGLSGANVLTF. CDR3 DNA: TGCGCCAGCAGAGGACTCTCTGGGGCCAACGTCCTGACTTTC.

V and J are TRBV6-2 or TRBV6-3 and TRBJ2-5, with a possible D match to TRBD1 (5 bases). CDR3 length equals 15 residues. Per the germline V gene, CDR1 is MNHEY and CDR2 is SVGEGT. Trimming removed 1 base at V and 1 base at J, with 10 bases between. The DNA of the CDR3 is TGTGCCAGCAGTTACTGGGGCTCCCCCCAAGAGACCCAGTACTTC. Translated, it gives CASSYWGSPQETQYF.

The chain has TRBV4-3 and TRBJ1-2; D is unresolved. The CDR3 consists of 15 residues. Germline V gene data show CDR1 as LGHNA and CDR2 as YSLEER. V lost 0 bases and J lost 4, with 12 bases in between. CDR3 nucleotides: TGCGCCAGCAGCCAAGATGCGCGCAGCGGCTATGGCTACACCTTC. Protein product: CASSQDARSGYGYTF.

The rearrangement joins TRBV18 to TRBJ2-1; D is perhaps TRBD2 (6 bases). V was shortened by 4 bases and J by 5 bases, with 12 bases between the two germline ends. The V gene's germline CDR1 is KGHSH and CDR2 LQKENI. The CDR3 contains 14 residues. The CDR3 nucleotides read TGTGCCAGCTCACGGGGACTTCCAAACAATGAGCAGTTCTTC. This sequence encodes CASSRGLPNNEQFF.

The V gene is TRBV30, the J gene TRBJ2-2; no definite D call. V lost 1 base to trimming and J lost 5 bases, with 14 bases between them. The CDR3 is made up of 15 amino acids. Germline lookup yields CDR1 GTSNPN and CDR2 SVGIG (reference sequence). CDR3 residues: CAWSAVRVETGELFF. Written as DNA, the CDR3 is TGTGCCTGGAGTGCGGTCCGGGTAGAGACCGGGGAGCTGTTTTTT.

The gene calls are TRBV2 and TRBJ2-7; D gene uncertain. Germline loops: CDR1 SNHLY, CDR2 FYNNEI. V dropped 3 bases and J dropped 0 bases, with 9 bases sitting between them. This CDR3 comprises 14 residues. Here the CDR3 DNA reads TGTGCCAGCAGTGAGGCAGTAAGCTCCTACGAGCAGTACTTC. This codes for CASSEAVSSYEQYF.

As for this clone: This same CDR3 is encoded by further DNA sequences in the sample. This chain connects TRBV28 to TRBJ1-1; D is unresolved. V lost 5 bases and J lost 3, with 4 bases in between. The germline V gene has CDR1 MDHEN and CDR2 SYDVKM. CDR3 length: 11 residues. CDR3 protein: CASSLDTEAFF. Written as DNA, the CDR3 is TGTGCCAGCAGTCTAGACACTGAAGCTTTCTTT. The whole variable domain, remainder taken from reference TRBV28 and TRBJ1-1, is DVKVTQSSRYLVKRTGEKVFLECVQDMDHENMFWYRQDPGLGLRLIYFSYDVKMKEKGDIPEGYSVSREKKERFSLILESASTNQTSMYLCASSLDTEAFFGQGTRLTVV.

The CDR3 DNA follows: TGTGCCAGCAGCCTTGGTCGACGGGCTTTCTTT. Translation: CASSLGRRAFF. V gene TRBV6-5 combines with J gene TRBJ1-1; D gene ambiguous. The CDR3 spans 11 residues. Trimming left V 6 bases short and J 11 bases short, with 13 bases between. Germline CDR1 reads MNHEY; CDR2 reads SVGAGI.

V usage is TRBV9 and J usage is TRBJ2-3, with 11 bases matching TRBD1. This CDR3 is 15 amino acids long. Per germline, CDR1 SGDLS and CDR2 YYNGEE. The V segment lost 4 bases and the J segment 5 bases; nucleotides outside the gene matches: 6. As DNA, the CDR3 is TGTGCCAGCAGCCTACGGACAGGGGGCAGAGATACGCAGTATTTT. Its protein product is CASSLRTGGRDTQYF.